This T cell receptor (beta chain) was sequenced for a study of T cells after yellow fever vaccination. The CDR3 is 13 residues long. V shed 6 bases and J shed 0 bases, with 8 bases lying between them. Germline V lookup: CDR1 KGHSH, CDR2 LQKENI. About this clonotype: The antigen is not known.

A process of 5'RACE template switching, which added a universal primer site and UMIs, was used to make TCR cDNA. TCRdb re-called the 5' RACE reads with MiXCR, one entry per CDR3 protein. The sample has about 550,000 distinct CDR3 sequences, less than 20% seen once. Study observations and caveats: In post-booster samples, most primary-vaccination clones reappeared (around 95% CD4, around 87% CD8). Relatively few clonotypes were ones that appeared in both CD4 and CD8 compartments.

This receptor was taken from a man aged 25-45 years who received the YFV17D yellow fever vaccine. The rearrangement joins TRBV18 to TRBJ1-1; no reliable D call. This sample comprised PBMCs, obtained 15 days after the yellow fever booster vaccination. In DNA, the CDR3 is TGTGCCAGCTCGGCCGGGATGAACACTGAAGCTTTCTTT. The encoded protein is CASSAGMNTEAFF.